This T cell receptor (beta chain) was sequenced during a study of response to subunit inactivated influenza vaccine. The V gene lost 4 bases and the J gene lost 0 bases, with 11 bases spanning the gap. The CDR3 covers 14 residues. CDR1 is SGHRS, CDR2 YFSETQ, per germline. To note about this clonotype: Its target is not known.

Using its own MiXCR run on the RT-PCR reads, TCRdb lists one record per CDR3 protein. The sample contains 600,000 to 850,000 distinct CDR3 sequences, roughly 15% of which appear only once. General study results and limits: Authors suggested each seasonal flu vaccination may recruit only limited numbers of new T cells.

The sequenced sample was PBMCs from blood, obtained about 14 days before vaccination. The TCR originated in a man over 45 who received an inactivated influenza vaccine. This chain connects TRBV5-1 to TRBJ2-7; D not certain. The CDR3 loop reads CASSRTVSSYEQYF. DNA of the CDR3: TGCGCCAGCAGCCGGACGGTGAGCTCCTACGAGCAGTACTTC.